The following is a T cell receptor (beta chain) sequence with its context. Its cognate antigen is unknown. Produced via immunoSEQ multiplex PCR; TCRdb's table is partial and in-frame only. The repertoire includes 20,000 to 25,000 clones, around 76% of them detected once, and 9.5% to 15% sits in the top ten. The data derive from a study of CD4 T cells in relation to SARS-CoV-2 and coronaviruses. Study overall: ViraFEST: roughly 9-day antigen culture of PBMCs, then TCR beta CDR3 sequencing.

Before the COVID-19 pandemic, during about 2011-2019, CD4+ T cells were taken from unexposed donors. After roughly 9 days of culture, CD4+ T cells were isolated. Study-level findings and limits: Samples before the pandemic and after infection were not matched within any donor. In around 60% of donors, memory CD4+ clonotypes crossrecognized SARS-CoV-2 and at least one common cold coronavirus spike.

Germline V gives CDR1 KGHDR, CDR2 SFDVKD. The V end was cut by 12 bases, the J end by 0 bases, with 10 bases between. The CDR3 spans 12 residues. The J gene is TRBJ1-1, the V gene TRBV24-1; perhaps TRBD1 as D (6 bases). What was sequenced was CD4+ T cells from PBMCs, cultured in vitro. The receptor comes from a human donor in good health. CDR3 region: CASQGLNTEAFF. CDR3 in DNA: TGTGCCTCACAGGGCCTGAACACTGAAGCTTTCTTT.